This T cell receptor (beta chain) came from a study of immune cell composition in non-small cell lung cancer. Study findings and constraints: Clones >0.5% enriched in tumour were rarer in adenocarcinoma (roughly 35%) than squamous (roughly 75%). Tumour-reactive clones were not shown to match dominant in vivo tumour clones. Tumour TCR-beta clonality showed no significant link to smoking pack-years.

Trimming cost V 7 bases and J 4 bases, with 11 bases left between them. The CDR3 consists of 13 residues. The V gene's germline CDR1 is MNHEY and CDR2 SMNVEV (reference sequence). Clones were sequenced by immunoSEQ multiplex PCR, and TCRdb holds only the in-frame ones, with some missing. The table has roughly 8,000 clones, about 64% seen once. Genomic DNA came from frozen unsorted single-cell suspensions. In regard to this clone: Its specificity is unknown.

The specimen sequenced was lung tumor tissue. The sequence derives from a human donor with non-small cell lung cancer. The genes are TRBV27 and TRBJ2-1; no definite D call. DNA for the CDR3: TGTGCCAGCAAGCCCACAGCTTACAATGAGCAGTTCTTC. Translated, it gives CASKPTAYNEQFF.